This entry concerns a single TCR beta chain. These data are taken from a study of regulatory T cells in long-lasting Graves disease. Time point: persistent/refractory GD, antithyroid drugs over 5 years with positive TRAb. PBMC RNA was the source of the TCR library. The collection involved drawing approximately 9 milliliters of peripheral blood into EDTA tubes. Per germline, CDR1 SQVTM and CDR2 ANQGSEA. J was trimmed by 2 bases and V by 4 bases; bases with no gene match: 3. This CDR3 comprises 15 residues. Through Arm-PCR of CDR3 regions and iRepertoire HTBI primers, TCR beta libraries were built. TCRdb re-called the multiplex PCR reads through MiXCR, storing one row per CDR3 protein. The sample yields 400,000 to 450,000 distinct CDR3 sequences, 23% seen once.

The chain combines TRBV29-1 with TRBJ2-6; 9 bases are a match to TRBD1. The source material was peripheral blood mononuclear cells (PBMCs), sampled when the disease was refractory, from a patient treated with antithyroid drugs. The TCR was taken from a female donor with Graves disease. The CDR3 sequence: CSVATGGTGANVLTF. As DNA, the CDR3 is TGCAGCGTTGCTACAGGGGGCACTGGGGCCAACGTCCTGACTTTC.